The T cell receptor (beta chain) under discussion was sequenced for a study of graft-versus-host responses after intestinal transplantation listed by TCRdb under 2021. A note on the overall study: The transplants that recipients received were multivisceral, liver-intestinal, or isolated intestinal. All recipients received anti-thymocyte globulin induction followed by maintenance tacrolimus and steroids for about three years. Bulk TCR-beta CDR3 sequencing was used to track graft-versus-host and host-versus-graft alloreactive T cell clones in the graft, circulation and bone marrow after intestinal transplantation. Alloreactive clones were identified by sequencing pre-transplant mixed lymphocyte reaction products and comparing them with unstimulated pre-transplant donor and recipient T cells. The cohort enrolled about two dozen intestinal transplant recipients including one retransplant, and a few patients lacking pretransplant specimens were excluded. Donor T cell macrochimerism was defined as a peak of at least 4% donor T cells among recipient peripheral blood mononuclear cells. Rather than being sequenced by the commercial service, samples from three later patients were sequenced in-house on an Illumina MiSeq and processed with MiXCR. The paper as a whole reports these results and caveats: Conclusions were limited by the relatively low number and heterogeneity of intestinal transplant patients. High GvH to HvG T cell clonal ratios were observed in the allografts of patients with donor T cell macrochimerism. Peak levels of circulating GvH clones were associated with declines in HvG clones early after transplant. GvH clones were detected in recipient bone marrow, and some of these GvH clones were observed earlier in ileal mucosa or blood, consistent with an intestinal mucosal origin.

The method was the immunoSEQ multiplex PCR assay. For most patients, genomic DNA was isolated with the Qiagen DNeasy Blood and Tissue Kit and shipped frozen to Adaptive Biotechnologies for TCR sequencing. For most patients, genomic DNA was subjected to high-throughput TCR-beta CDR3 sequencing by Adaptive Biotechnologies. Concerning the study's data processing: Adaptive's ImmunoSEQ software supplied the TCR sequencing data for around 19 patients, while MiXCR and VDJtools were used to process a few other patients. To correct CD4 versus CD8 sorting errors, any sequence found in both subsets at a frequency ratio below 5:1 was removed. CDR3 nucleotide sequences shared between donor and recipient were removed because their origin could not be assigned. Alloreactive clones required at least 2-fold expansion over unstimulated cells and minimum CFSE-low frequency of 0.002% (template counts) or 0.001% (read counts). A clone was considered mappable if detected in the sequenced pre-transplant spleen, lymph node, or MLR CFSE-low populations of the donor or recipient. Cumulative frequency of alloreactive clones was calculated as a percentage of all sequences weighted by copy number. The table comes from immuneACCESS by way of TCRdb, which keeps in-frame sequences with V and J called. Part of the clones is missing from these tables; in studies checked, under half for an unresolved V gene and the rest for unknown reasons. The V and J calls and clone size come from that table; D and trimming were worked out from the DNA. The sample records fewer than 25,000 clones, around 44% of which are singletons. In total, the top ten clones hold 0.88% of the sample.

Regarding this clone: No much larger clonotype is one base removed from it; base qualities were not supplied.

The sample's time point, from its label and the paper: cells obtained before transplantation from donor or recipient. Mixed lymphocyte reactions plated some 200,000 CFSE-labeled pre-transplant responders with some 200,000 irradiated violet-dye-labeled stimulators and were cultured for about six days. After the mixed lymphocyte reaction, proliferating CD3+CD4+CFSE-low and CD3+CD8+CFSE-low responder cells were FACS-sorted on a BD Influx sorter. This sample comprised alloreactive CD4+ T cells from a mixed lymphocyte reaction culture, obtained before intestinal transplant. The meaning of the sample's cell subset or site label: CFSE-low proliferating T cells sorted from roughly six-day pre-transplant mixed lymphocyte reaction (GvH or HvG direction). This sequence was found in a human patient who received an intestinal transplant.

The CDR3 amino acid sequence is: CASSKAGGDIQYF. The DNA is as follows: TGTGCCAGCAGCAAAGCGGGCGGGGACATTCAGTACTTC. Recombination connected TRBV21-1 to TRBJ2-4; TRBD2, the D gene given by the table, was not confirmed from the DNA. TRBV21-1 corresponds to a pseudogene. The CDR3 measures 13 amino acids from cysteine to phenylalanine. The kept DNA is CDR3 alone, 39 bases in frame from the first base.